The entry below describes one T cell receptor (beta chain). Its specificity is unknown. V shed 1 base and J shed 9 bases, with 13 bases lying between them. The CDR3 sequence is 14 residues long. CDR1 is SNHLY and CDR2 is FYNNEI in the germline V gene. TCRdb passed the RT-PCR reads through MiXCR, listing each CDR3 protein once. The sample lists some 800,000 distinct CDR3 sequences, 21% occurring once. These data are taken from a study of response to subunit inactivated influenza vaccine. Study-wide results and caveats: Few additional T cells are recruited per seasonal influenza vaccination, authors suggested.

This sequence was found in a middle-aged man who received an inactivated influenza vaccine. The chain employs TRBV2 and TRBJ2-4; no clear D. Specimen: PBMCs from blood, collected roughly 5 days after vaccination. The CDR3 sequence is CASSEVDGKLIQYF. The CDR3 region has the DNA TGTGCCAGCAGTGAAGTAGATGGGAAGCTCATTCAGTACTTC.